Below, 9 T cell receptor beta chains from the same sample are listed, as sequenced in a study of T cell clonality in common variable immunodeficiency. Profiled with immunoSEQ multiplex PCR; TCRdb holds only in-frame clones, not every one. In total the sample includes tens of thousands of clones, none of them seen once. The sequenced sample was peripheral blood mononuclear cells. These receptors were obtained from a person aged 18 to 75 in good health.

This clone has a count of ten or more. CDR3 sequence: CASSIRQNYGYTF. Partial CDR3 DNA: TGTGCCAGTAGTATCAGACAGAACTATGGC. The rearrangement joins TRBV19 to TRBJ1-2; tentatively, D is TRBD1 (5 bases). The read terminates 3 residues before the CDR3 end, so the remaining end is supplied by the germline J gene. The V end lost 3 bases, the J end lost 2 bases, and 7 bases lay between the germline ends. Germline CDR1 is LNHDA and CDR2 is SQIVND (reference sequence). CDR3 length: 13 residues.

There are many counts of this clone. The missing CDR3 end, 3 residues past where the read stops, is filled in from the germline J gene. The V call is TRBV6-2 or TRBV6-3, the J call TRBJ2-2, with TRBD1 matching over 7 bases. Trimming took 6 bases from V and 6 from J; bases not matched to a gene: 4. CDR3 length: 13 residues. In germline, CDR1 is MNHEY, CDR2 SVGEGT. The CDR3 is CASRTGLAGELFF. The sequenced CDR3 bases are TGTGCCAGCAGGACAGGGCTCGCCGGGGAG.

This clone was seen many times. The read gets to within 3 residues of the CDR3 end, and the germline J gene fills in the rest. V usage is TRBV7-9 and J usage is TRBJ2-3; 8 bases align to TRBD2. Germline CDR1 SEHNR, CDR2 FQNEAQ (reference sequence). This CDR3 spans 14 amino acids. V was clipped by 5 bases and J by 4 bases; unmatched bases: 5. The CDR3 DNA, read in part, is TGTGCCAGCAGCCTCGGACTAGCAGCAGATACG. The encoded protein is CASSLGLAADT. The whole CDR3 sequence reads CASSLGLAADTQYF.

This clone was observed a few times. The observed sequence ends 3 residues before the CDR3 terminus, with the missing tail filled in from the germline J gene. The chain combines TRBV11-2 with TRBJ2-7, with unresolved D. CDR3 length: 14 residues. Germline assignment: CDR1 SGHAT and CDR2 FQNNGV. The V and J ends lost 5 bases and 0 bases respectively, with 11 bases between them. The part of the CDR3 DNA that was read is TGTGCCAGCAGCCCACCTAGGAGCTCCTACGAG. It specifies CASSPPRSSYE. The full CDR3 protein is CASSPPRSSYEQYF. Using reference TRBV11-2 and TRBJ2-7 for the parts outside the CDR3, the full variable domain is EAGVAQSPRYKIIEKRQSVAFWCNPISGHATLYWYQQILGQGPKLLIQFQNNGVVDDSQLPKDRFSAERLKGVDSTLKIQPAKLEDSAVYLCASSPPRSSYEQYFGPGTRLTVT.

This clone was recorded many times. The covered CDR3 bases are TGCAGTGCTAGAGACTGGGGACAAGGGGGAAATCAGCCC. Protein product: CSARDWGQGGNQP. The full CDR3 protein is CSARDWGQGGNQPQHF. The V call is TRBV20-1, the J call TRBJ1-5; possible D gene TRBD1, 6 bases. The read terminates 3 residues before the CDR3 end, so the remaining end is supplied by the germline J gene. Trimming removed 0 bases at V and 4 bases at J, with 16 bases between. Per the germline V gene, CDR1 is DFQATT and CDR2 is SNEGSKA (reference sequence). The CDR3 length is 16 residues.

This clone was picked up many times. The CDR3 end lies 3 residues beyond the end of the read and is filled in from the germline J gene. The chain recombines TRBV12-5 with TRBJ1-1, with 7 bases matching TRBD1. There are 16 residues in the CDR3. With V trimmed by 5 bases and J by 5 bases, 14 bases remained unmatched. Germline V lookup: CDR1 LGHNT, CDR2 FRNRAP. This chain's CDR3 is CASGLGLTGRVTEAFF. CDR3 DNA, as far as it was read: TGTGCTAGTGGTCTGGGCTTGACAGGGCGAGTGACTGAA.

There are many counts of this clone. The read ends 3 residues before the CDR3 terminus; that terminus is restored from the germline J gene. The genes are TRBV28 and TRBJ1-2; the D gene is possibly TRBD1 (5 bases). The CDR3 consists of 15 residues. V was shortened by 4 bases and J by 2 bases, with 14 bases between the two germline ends. CDR1 and CDR2 (germline): MDHEN, SYDVKM. CDR3 DNA, as far as it was read: TGTGCCAGCAGTTCTATACGGGCAGGGAACTATGGC. Translation: CASSSIRAGNYG. The complete CDR3 sequence is CASSSIRAGNYGYTF.

This clone was seen at least ten times. The read stops 3 residues short of the end of the CDR3; the missing end is completed from the germline J gene. The chain carries TRBV29-1 and TRBJ1-1, with TRBD1 matching 7 bases. Per germline, CDR1 SQVTM and CDR2 ANQGSEA. V lost 4 bases and J lost 7; bases outside the gene matches: 6. This CDR3 is built from 12 residues. The DNA read from the CDR3 is TGCAGCGTTGGGGGACAGAGTATTGAA. It yields the protein CSVGGQSIE. The CDR3 as a whole reads CSVGGQSIEAFF. Looking up the rest from reference TRBV29-1 and TRBJ1-1 gives the full variable domain: SAVISQKPSRDICQRGTSLTIQCQVDSQVTMMFWYRQQPGQSLTLIATANQGSEATYESGFVIDKFPISRPNLTFSTLTVSNMSPEDSSIYLCSVGGQSIEAFFGQGTRLTVV.

This clone was counted ten times or more. CDR3 sequence reads: CATAPGTGDGYTF. The DNA read from the CDR3 is TGTGCCACCGCCCCCGGGACAGGGGATGGC. The chain links TRBV15 to TRBJ1-2, with 10 nucleotides matching TRBD1. Sequencing ends 3 residues short of the CDR3 end; the germline J gene provides the rest. This CDR3 has 13 amino acids. V gave up 8 bases and J gave up 6 bases; unmatched junction bases: 6. Germline V gene data show CDR1 as LNHNV and CDR2 as YYDKDF (reference sequence). The full variable domain, its missing parts supplied by reference TRBV15 and TRBJ1-2, is DAMVIQNPRYQVTQFGKPVTLSCSQTLNHNVMYWYQQKSSQAPKLLFHYYDKDFNNEADTPDNFQSRRPNTSFCFLDIRSPGLGDTAMYLCATAPGTGDGYTFGSGTRLTVV.